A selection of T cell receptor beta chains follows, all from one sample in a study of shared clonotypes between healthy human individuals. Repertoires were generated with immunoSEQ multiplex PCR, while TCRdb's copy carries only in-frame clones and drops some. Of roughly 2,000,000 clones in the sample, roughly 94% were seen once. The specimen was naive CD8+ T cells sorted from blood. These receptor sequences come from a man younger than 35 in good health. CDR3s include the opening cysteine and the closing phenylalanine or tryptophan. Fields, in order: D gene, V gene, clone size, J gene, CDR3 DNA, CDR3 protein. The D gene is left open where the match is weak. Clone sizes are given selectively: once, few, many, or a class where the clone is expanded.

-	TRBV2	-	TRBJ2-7	TGTGCCAGCAGTGATGCCTACCTCTCCTACGAGCAGTACTTC	CASSDAYLSYEQYF
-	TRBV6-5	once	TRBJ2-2	TGTGCCAGCAGTTACGTGGGTGTTAACACCGGGGAGCTGTTTTTT	CASSYVGVNTGELFF
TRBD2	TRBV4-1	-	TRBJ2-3	TGCGCCAGCAGCCAAGGGCCTCTAGCGGGAGGGGGGGTAGATACGCAGTATTTT	CASSQGPLAGGGVDTQYF
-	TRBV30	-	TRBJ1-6	TGTGCCTGGAGTATGTCGAGGTGGGGAGCCTATAATTCACCCCTCCACTTT	CAWSMSRWGAYNSPLHF
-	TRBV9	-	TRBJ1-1	TGTGCCAGCAGCGTAATGGCAGGGGAGACGTCTTTCTTT	CASSVMAGETSFF
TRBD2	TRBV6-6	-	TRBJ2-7	TGTGCCAGCACCGGACTAGCCTACGAGCAGTACTTC	CASTGLAYEQYF
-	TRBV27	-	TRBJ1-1	TGTGCCAGCAGTTTGGGGGGGGCGAGCACTGAAGCTTTCTTT	CASSLGGASTEAFF
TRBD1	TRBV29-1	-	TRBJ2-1	TGCAGCGTTGGGGGACAGGGCCTCTACAATGAGCAGTTCTTC	CSVGGQGLYNEQFF
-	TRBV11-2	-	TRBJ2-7	TGTGCCAGCAGCTTAGGGACAGACCAGTGGGAGCAGTACTTC	CASSLGTDQWEQYF
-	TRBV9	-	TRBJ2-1	TGTGCCAGCAGCGTTAGCCTTAGCTCCTACAATGAGCAGTTCTTC	CASSVSLSSYNEQFF
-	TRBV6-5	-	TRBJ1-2	TGTGCCAGCAGTTTCGGGGGCTATGGCTACACCTTC	CASSFGGYGYTF
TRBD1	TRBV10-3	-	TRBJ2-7	TGTGCCATCAGTGAGCCAGGACAGGGATCCTACGAGCAGTACTTC	CAISEPGQGSYEQYF
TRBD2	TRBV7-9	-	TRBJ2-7	TGTGCCAGCAGCGGGGGGGTTTTCTACGAGCAGTACTTC	CASSGGVFYEQYF
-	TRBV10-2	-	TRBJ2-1	TGCGCCAGCAGTGAGAGAACAGGGCGGAGTGAGCAGTTCTTC	CASSERTGRSEQFF
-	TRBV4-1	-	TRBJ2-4	TGCGCCAGCAGCCAAGATCCAGGGTCAAAAAACATTCAGTACTTC	CASSQDPGSKNIQYF
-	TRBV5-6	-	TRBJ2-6	TGTGCCAGCAGCTTGGGAGGTATTGGGGCCAACGTCCTGACTTTC	CASSLGGIGANVLTF
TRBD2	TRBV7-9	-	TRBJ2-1	TGTGCCAGCAGCTTTCTCGGGACTAGCGGGGGGCGGCACAATGAGCAGTTCTTC	CASSFLGTSGGRHNEQFF
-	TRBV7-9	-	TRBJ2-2	TGTGCCAGCAGCTTAGACGGAAGGAACACCGGGGAGCTGTTTTTT	CASSLDGRNTGELFF
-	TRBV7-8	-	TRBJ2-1	TGTGCCAGCAGCTTAGATGGCGAGGATGAGCAGTTCTTC	CASSLDGEDEQFF
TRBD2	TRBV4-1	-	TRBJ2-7	TGCGCCAGCAGCCCCCTAGCGGGCTCCTACGAGCAGTACTTC	CASSPLAGSYEQYF
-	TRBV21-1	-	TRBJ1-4	TGTGCCAGCAACACTGACCCCCCGAATGGCAGGCGCTTTGGTAATGAAAAACTGTTTTTT	CASNTDPPNGRRFGNEKLFF
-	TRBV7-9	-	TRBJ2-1	TGTGCCAGCAGCCTCCAGGAGGGTGGAGGCAATGAGCAGTTCTTC	CASSLQEGGGNEQFF
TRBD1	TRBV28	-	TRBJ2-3	TGTGCCAGCAGTACTAACCATATGGGGGGACAGGGGATAGATACGCAGTATTTT	CASSTNHMGGQGIDTQYF
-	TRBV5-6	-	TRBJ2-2	TGTGCCAGCAGCCGGGGTAACACCGGGGAGCTGTTTTTT	CASSRGNTGELFF
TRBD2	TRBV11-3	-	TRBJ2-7	TGTGCCAGCAGCCATTCGGGAGGCGAGCAGTACTTC	CASSHSGGEQYF
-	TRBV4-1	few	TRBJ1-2	TGCGCCAGCAGCCAGGGGGCGGACTATGGCTACACCTTC	CASSQGADYGYTF
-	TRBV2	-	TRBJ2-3	TGTGCCAGCGGCGAGGGCCTCGCAGATACGCAGTATTTT	CASGEGLADTQYF
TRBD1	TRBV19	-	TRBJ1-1	TGTGCCAGTACCCTACGGTCGACAGGGCCCTCTCCTGAAGCTTTCTTT	CASTLRSTGPSPEAFF
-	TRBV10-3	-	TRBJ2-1	TGTGCCATCAGTGAGCCCCCCCCGGCGGTACCTTCGGACACTGGGAACAATGAGCAGTTCTTC	CAISEPPPAVPSDTGNNEQFF
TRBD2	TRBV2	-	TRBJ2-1	TGTGCCAGCAGTCCATCTAGCGGGGCTTTCTACAATGAGCAGTTCTTC	CASSPSSGAFYNEQFF
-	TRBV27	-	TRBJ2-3	TGTGCCAGCAGTCCCGGACGGGCGGAAGGCACAGATACGCAGTATTTT	CASSPGRAEGTDTQYF
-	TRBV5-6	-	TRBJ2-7	TGTGCCAGCAGCTTCAGGGAATCTCTCCCCTACGAGCAGTACTTC	CASSFRESLPYEQYF
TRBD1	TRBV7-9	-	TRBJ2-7	TGTGCCAGCAGCTTAGAGTTAGGGACAGGGAACTACGAGCAGTACTTC	CASSLELGTGNYEQYF
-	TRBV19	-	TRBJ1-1	TGTGCCAGTAGCCACGGAGGCGGGGCTGAAGCTTTCTTT	CASSHGGGAEAFF
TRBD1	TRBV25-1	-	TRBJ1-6	TGTGCCAGCAGAGGGGGACAGCTCTATAATTCACCCCTCCACTTT	CASRGGQLYNSPLHF
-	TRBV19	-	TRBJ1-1	TGTGCCAGTAGTATGAAGGCCCACACTGAAGCTTTCTTT	CASSMKAHTEAFF
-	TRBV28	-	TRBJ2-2	TGTGCCAGCAGCGCCGGGGCCAACACCGGGGAGCTGTTTTTT	CASSAGANTGELFF
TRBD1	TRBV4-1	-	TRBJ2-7	TGCGCCAGCAGCCAAGCGGACAGGGTGATGCCATCCTACGAGCAGTACTTC	CASSQADRVMPSYEQYF
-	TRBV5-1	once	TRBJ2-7	TGCGCCAGCAGCCTCGAAAGGTATCTCTACGAGCAGTACTTC	CASSLERYLYEQYF
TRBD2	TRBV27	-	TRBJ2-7	TGTGCCAGCAGGATCGGGCTAGCGGGAGGCGAGCAGTACTTC	CASRIGLAGGEQYF
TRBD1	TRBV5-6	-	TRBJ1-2	TGTGCCAGCAGAGACAGGGGATATGGCTACACCTTC	CASRDRGYGYTF
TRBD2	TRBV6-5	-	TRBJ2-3	TGTGCCAGCAGTTACTCGACTAGCGGGGTTCTGGATACGCAGTATTTT	CASSYSTSGVLDTQYF
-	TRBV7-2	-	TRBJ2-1	TGTGCCAGCAGTCCTCTAGCGAAAGGATACAATGAGCAGTTCTTC	CASSPLAKGYNEQFF
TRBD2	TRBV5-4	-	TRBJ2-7	TGTGCCAGCAGCCCTGGACTAGCGGGAGTCCCTCCCCCCGAGCAGTACTTC	CASSPGLAGVPPPEQYF
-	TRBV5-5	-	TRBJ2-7	TGTGCCAGCAGCTTTGAACAGAGCTCCTACGAGCAGTACTTC	CASSFEQSSYEQYF
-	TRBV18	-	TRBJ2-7	TGTGCCAGCTCTCCCTCGATATCAGGATACGAGCAGTACTTC	CASSPSISGYEQYF
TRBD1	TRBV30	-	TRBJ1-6	TGTGCCTGGGCGATTCGGCAGGGGGTATCACCCCTCCACTTT	CAWAIRQGVSPLHF
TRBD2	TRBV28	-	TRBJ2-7	TGTGCCAGCCAAGACCCCGAAAGCGGGGCGCCGGTCTACGAGCAGTACTTC	CASQDPESGAPVYEQYF
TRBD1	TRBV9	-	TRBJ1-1	TGTGCCAGCAGCGTAGCAGGGGGCGTGGACCCTTTCTTT	CASSVAGGVDPFF
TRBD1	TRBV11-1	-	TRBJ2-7	TGTGCCAGCAGCTTGACAGGGTTCGAGCAGTACTTC	CASSLTGFEQYF
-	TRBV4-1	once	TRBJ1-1	TGCGCCAGCAGCCAAGACCGTCAAGCGATCACTGAAGCTTTCTTT	CASSQDRQAITEAFF
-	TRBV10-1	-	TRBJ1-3	TGCGCCAGCAGTCCAGACAGCAGCTCTGGAAACACCATATATTTT	CASSPDSSSGNTIYF